The 27 T cell receptor beta chains in this list originate from one sample, sequenced in a study of T cell responses to AZD1222 COVID-19 vaccine (dated by TCRdb to 2020 to 2022). Interpreted using the paper, the time point label stands for: baseline before first vaccination. Receptor libraries were prepared by the immunoSEQ multiplex PCR assay. TCRdb took over this immuneACCESS table, retaining in-frame rearrangements with V and J assigned. Such tables are incomplete; in checked studies, under half of the missing clones stem from an unresolved V gene, and the remainder is unexplained. This sample gives fewer than 150,000 clones in total; 80% to 90% of them show up just once. The ten top clones hold 3% to 4.5% of the sample. The sequences come from peripheral blood, collected on day 0 of AZD1222 vaccination. The receptor source for this set is an adult in good health.

The chain recombines TRBV5-6 with TRBJ2-2; D is undetermined. Germline CDR1 is SGHDT and CDR2 is YYEEEE. With 4 bases removed from V and 1 base from J, the gap between germline ends came to 20 bases. The CDR3 is 18 amino acids. The CDR3: CASSTYRTAKKNTGELFF. The CDR3 DNA follows: TGTGCCAGCAGCACATATCGTACCGCAAAGAAGAACACCGGGGAGCTGTTTTTT.

The chain joins TRBV12-5 to TRBJ2-3; no clear D gene. This CDR3 has 15 residues. V shed 4 bases and J shed 1 base, with 12 bases lying between them. The V gene's germline CDR1 is LGHNT and CDR2 FRNRAP. DNA of the CDR3: TGTGCTAGTGGTTCGGAAGTGATAGGCACAGATACGCAGTATTTT. Protein sequence: CASGSEVIGTDTQYF. Full variable domain (missing parts from reference TRBV12-5 and TRBJ2-3): DARVTQTPRHKVTEMGQEVTMRCQPILGHNTVFWYRQTMMQGLELLAYFRNRAPLDDSGMPKDRFSAEMPDATLATLKIQPSEPRDSAVYFCASGSEVIGTDTQYFGPGTRLTVL.

The V call is TRBV7-2, the J call TRBJ1-5, with D hard to call. The CDR3 is 14 amino acids. Germline V gene sequence: CDR1 SGHTA, CDR2 FQGNSA. The ends were cut back, 6 bases at V and 7 bases at J, with 16 bases in the middle. The CDR3 sequence is CASSSTRPGQPQHF. The CDR3 nucleotides are TGTGCCAGCAGTTCAACGAGGCCGGGGCAGCCCCAGCATTTT.

The V gene is TRBV15, the J gene TRBJ2-7; TRBD2 agrees at 7 bases. J was trimmed by 2 bases and V by 1 base; bases with no gene match: 8. CDR1 LNHNV and CDR2 YYDKDF come from the germline V gene (reference sequence). The CDR3 runs to 16 residues. The CDR3 DNA is TGTGCCACCAGCAGAGCCGATGGACTAGGTCCCTACGAGCAGTACTTC. It yields the protein CATSRADGLGPYEQYF.

The chain uses TRBV7-8 and TRBJ2-5, with 11 bases aligning to TRBD2. Germline V gene lookup returns CDR1 SGHVS and CDR2 FQNEAQ. V gave up 5 bases and J gave up 0 bases; unmatched junction bases: 5. The CDR3 spans 16 residues. The CDR3 bases are TGTGCCAGCAGCACCCGGACTAGCGGGTACCAAGAGACCCAGTACTTC. Its translation: CASSTRTSGYQETQYF.

The rearrangement joins TRBV19 to TRBJ1-4; D gene ambiguous. Germline CDR1 and CDR2: LNHDA and SQIVND (reference sequence). The V and J ends lost 6 bases and 5 bases respectively, with 13 bases between them. This CDR3 spans 14 amino acids. The CDR3 coding sequence is TGTGCCAGTAGCTTCCCTCCAGGCAATGAAAAACTGTTTTTT. It yields the protein CASSFPPGNEKLFF.

V usage is TRBV3-1 (or the pseudogene TRBV3-2) and J usage is TRBJ1-2; TRBD1 agrees at 7 bases. The CDR3 loop spans 13 amino acids. Trimming at V came to 4 bases and at J to 6 bases, leaving 5 bases not matched to a gene. Germline V gene lookup returns CDR1 LGHDT and CDR2 YNNKEL (reference sequence). The CDR3 is CASSRGQKDGYTF. Here the CDR3 DNA reads TGTGCCAGCAGCCGGGGACAGAAGGATGGCTACACCTTC.

V usage is TRBV6-5 and J usage is TRBJ1-6; D is uncertain. CDR1 is MNHEY, CDR2 SVGAGI, per germline. The CDR3 is 14 amino acids. Trimming left V 0 bases short and J 14 bases short, with 14 bases between. CDR3: CASSYSWRSITLHF. As DNA, the CDR3 is TGTGCCAGCAGTTACTCTTGGAGATCAATCACCCTCCACTTT.

This sequence joins TRBV7-2 and TRBJ2-6; either TRBD1 or TRBD2 may supply D (6 bases each). Germline CDR1 reads SGHTA; CDR2 reads FQGNSA. The V end lost 5 bases, the J end lost 0 bases, and 14 bases lay between the germline ends. The CDR3 contains 17 residues. The CDR3 DNA is TGTGCCAGCAGCCGGGCGGGACACATCTCTGGGGCCAACGTCCTGACTTTC. Translating it yields CASSRAGHISGANVLTF.

This sequence joins TRBV9 and TRBJ2-3; D call uncertain. The CDR3 totals 15 residues. Per germline, CDR1 SGDLS and CDR2 YYNGEE. Trimming shortened V by 2 bases and J by 6 bases, and 16 bases separated the two germline ends. In DNA, the CDR3 is TGTGCCAGCAGCGTGTCCGCCAGTTCAAAGGATACGCAGTATTTT. Translation gives CASSVSASSKDTQYF.

The CDR3 DNA reads TGTGCCAGCAGTTTCCCCTTTTACGAGCAGTACTTC. Translating gives CASSFPFYEQYF. The genes are TRBV12-3 or TRBV12-4 and TRBJ2-7; unclear D gene. The germline V and J ends were trimmed by 3 bases and 4 bases, with 7 bases remaining between them. The CDR3 has 12 amino acids.

For the CDR3, the DNA is TGTGCTAGTGGTCTGGGACTCCTGAACACTGAAGCTTTCTTT. The encoded protein is CASGLGLLNTEAFF. The chain employs TRBV12-5 and TRBJ1-1, with D possibly being TRBD1 (5 bases). Trimming stripped 5 bases from V and 0 bases from J, with 10 bases between. The germline CDR1 and CDR2 sequences are LGHNT and FRNRAP. CDR3 length equals 14 residues.

This clone occurred once. This chain links TRBV1 with TRBJ2-7; the table's D call, TRBD2, was not checked against the DNA. TRBV1 is noted as a pseudogene. This CDR3 is 15 amino acids long. In DNA form, the CDR3 reads TGCACCAGCAGCCAAGCCCAGCGGGAGGGTCGCGAGCAGTACTTC. Protein product: CTSSQAQREGREQYF.

The V and J genes are TRBV19 and TRBJ1-5; D is ambiguous. There are 15 residues in the CDR3. Between the trimmed V and J ends, which lost 1 base and 0 bases, there was a span of 7 bases. Germline values: CDR1 LNHDA, CDR2 SQIVND (reference sequence). The CDR3, as DNA: TGTGCCAGTAGTATAGGAGGGCTTAGCAATCAGCCCCAGCATTTT. Its translation is CASSIGGLSNQPQHF.

V usage is TRBV7-2 and J usage is TRBJ1-1; D gene ambiguous. Germline V lookup: CDR1 SGHTA, CDR2 FQGNSA. V lost 0 bases, J lost 3 bases, and 5 bases lay in between. The CDR3 length is 13 residues. The CDR3 nucleotides are TGTGCCAGCAGCTTAGCCGCGGACACTGAAGCTTTCTTT. This encodes CASSLAADTEAFF.

This chain joins TRBV12-5 and TRBJ1-2; 8 bases agree with TRBD1. V trimming: 3 bases; J trimming: 5 bases; junction bases outside the gene matches: 8. Germline V gene data show CDR1 as LGHNT and CDR2 as FRNRAP. The CDR3 totals 15 residues. The CDR3 region is CASGFTGGSRYGYTF. CDR3 sequence (DNA): TGTGCTAGTGGTTTCACAGGGGGGTCTCGTTATGGCTACACCTTC.

The chain carries TRBV3-1 (or the pseudogene TRBV3-2) and TRBJ2-1, with a tentative D call TRBD2 (5 bases). The V end lost 1 base, the J end lost 4 bases, and 14 bases lay between the germline ends. The CDR3 has 16 amino acids. From germline, CDR1 is LGHDT and CDR2 YNNKEL (reference sequence). In DNA form, the CDR3 reads TGTGCCAGCAGCCAAGTATCAGCGGAGTATTACAATGAGCAGTTCTTC. It encodes CASSQVSAEYYNEQFF.

The chain couples TRBV19 to TRBJ1-2; 7 nucleotides align to TRBD1. CDR3 length equals 13 residues. In germline, CDR1 is LNHDA, CDR2 SQIVND (reference sequence). V shed 2 bases, J shed 6 bases, and the junction held 3 bases outside the gene matches. CDR3 loop: CASSINRGNGYTF. In nucleotides, the CDR3 is TGTGCCAGTAGTATAAACAGGGGTAATGGCTACACCTTC.

This clone is a singleton in its sample. The chain has TRBV7-9 and TRBJ1-2; unclear D gene. The CDR3 consists of 11 residues. Trimming left V 3 bases short and J 8 bases short, with 7 bases between. Germline CDR1 and CDR2: SEHNR and FQNEAQ (reference sequence). The CDR3 spells CASSFGRGYTF. DNA of the CDR3: TGTGCCAGCAGCTTTGGTCGAGGCTACACCTTC.

The V and J genes are TRBV5-5 and TRBJ1-4; 12 bases align to TRBD1. This CDR3 is 17 amino acids long. The V segment lost 7 bases and the J segment 8 bases; nucleotides outside the gene matches: 15. CDR1 and CDR2 from the germline V gene are SGHKS and YYEKEE (reference sequence). CDR3 loop: CASGGVTSGTGGEKLFF. The DNA for the CDR3 is TGTGCCAGCGGTGGGGTAACATCCGGGACAGGGGGCGAAAAACTGTTTTTT. Supplemented by reference TRBV5-5 and TRBJ1-4, the full variable domain reads DAGVTQSPTHLIKTRGQQVTLRCSPISGHKSVSWYQQVLGQGPQFIFQYYEKEERGRGNFPDRFSARQFPNYSSELNVNALLLGDSALYLCASGGVTSGTGGEKLFFGSGTQLSVL.

In regard to this clone: Relative to the germline gene, one junction end is altered; a read error may explain this. This chain uses TRBV7-9 with TRBJ2-5, with TRBD2 as a possible D gene (5 bases). Germline V CDR1 and CDR2: SEHNR, FQNEAQ (reference sequence). The CDR3 extends over 13 amino acids. CDR3 nucleotide sequence: TGTGCCAGCAGCCTAGCCGATAAGGAGACCCAGTACTTC. It specifies CASSLADKETQYF.

The genes are TRBV28 and TRBJ1-5, with D maybe TRBD1 (5 bases). CDR3 length equals 15 residues. The V and J ends lost 3 bases and 0 bases respectively, with 9 bases between them. Germline loops: CDR1 MDHEN, CDR2 SYDVKM. CDR3 in DNA: TGTGCCAGCAGTTTCCGAGGACATAGCAATCAGCCCCAGCATTTT. Translating it yields CASSFRGHSNQPQHF.

The rearrangement joins TRBV28 to TRBJ1-5; weak D call: TRBD1 (6 bases). Trimming pared 2 bases from V and 5 bases from J, leaving 10 bases between. The CDR3 extends over 14 amino acids. Germline V gives CDR1 MDHEN, CDR2 SYDVKM. CDR3 loop: CASSLQGSYQPQHF. CDR3 in DNA: TGTGCCAGCAGTTTACAGGGGTCCTATCAGCCCCAGCATTTT.

This chain's CDR3 is CASSLTAGQGAVTDTQYF. DNA for the CDR3: TGTGCCAGCAGCTTAACCGCCGGACAGGGGGCGGTCACAGATACGCAGTATTTT. The chain couples TRBV7-3 to TRBJ2-3; 11 bases are shared with TRBD1. CDR1 and CDR2 from the germline V gene are SGHTA and FQGTGA. V dropped 0 bases and J dropped 2; count of bases not matched to a gene: 7. CDR3 size: 18 residues.

The rearrangement joins TRBV2 to TRBJ2-1, with 8 bases that match TRBD1. Germline-derived CDR1 and CDR2 are SNHLY and FYNNEI. Losses at the gene ends were 8 bases for V and 10 bases for J; bases not matched to a gene: 10. The CDR3 contains 13 residues. For the CDR3, the DNA is TGTGCCAGCGCTAGGTGGGACAGGACAGAGCAGTTCTTC. This translates into CASARWDRTEQFF.

This chain links TRBV7-9 with TRBJ1-2; possibly TRBD1 for D (6 bases). The CDR3 runs to 14 residues. The V gene lost 5 bases and the J gene lost 4 bases, with 14 bases spanning the gap. Germline V gene lookup returns CDR1 SEHNR and CDR2 FQNEAQ (reference sequence). The CDR3 region is CASSRRDTGYGYTF. Here the CDR3 DNA reads TGTGCCAGCAGCCGCCGGGACACCGGCTATGGCTACACCTTC.

The chain employs TRBV4-2 and TRBJ2-1; unclear D gene. V was clipped by 0 bases and J by 5 bases, with 17 bases between them. The CDR3 is 17 residues long. Germline values: CDR1 LGHNA, CDR2 YNFKEQ. The DNA of the CDR3 is TGTGCCAGCAGCCAAGATGTTGGGGTTGCGGCGAACAATGAGCAGTTCTTC. It is translated as CASSQDVGVAANNEQFF.